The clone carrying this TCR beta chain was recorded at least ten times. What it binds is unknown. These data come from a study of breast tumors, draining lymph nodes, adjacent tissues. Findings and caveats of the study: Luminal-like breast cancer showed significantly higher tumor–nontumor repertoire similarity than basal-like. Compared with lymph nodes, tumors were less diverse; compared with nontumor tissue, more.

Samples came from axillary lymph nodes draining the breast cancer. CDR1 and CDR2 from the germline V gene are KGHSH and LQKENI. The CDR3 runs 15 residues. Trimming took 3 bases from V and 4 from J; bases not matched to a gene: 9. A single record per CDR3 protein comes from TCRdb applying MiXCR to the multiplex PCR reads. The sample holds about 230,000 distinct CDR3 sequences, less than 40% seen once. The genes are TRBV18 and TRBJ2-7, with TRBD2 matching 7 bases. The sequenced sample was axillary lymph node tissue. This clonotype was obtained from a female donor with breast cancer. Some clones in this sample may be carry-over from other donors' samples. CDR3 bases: TGTGCCAGCTCACCGGAGGCGGGAGAGATATACGAGCAGTACTTC. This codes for CASSPEAGEIYEQYF.